This passage covers 15 T cell receptor beta chains from one sample sequenced in a study of blood T cells in healthy people across ages. A second PCR, run for roughly 7 to 12 cycles, used a sample-barcoded 5' primer plus a J-beta primer mix. Each CDR3 protein is one row after TCRdb ran MiXCR on the 5' RACE reads. The sample contains more than 750,000 distinct CDR3 sequences, almost 30% of which appear only once. The same data also went into a second study, on T cells of mothers and their children.

The sequenced sample consisted of blood. All receptors derive from a woman aged 40 to 55 in good health.

In this sample, this clonotype turned up many times. This chain links TRBV29-1 with TRBJ2-5; D remains unclear. V shed 6 bases and J shed 0 bases, with 11 bases lying between them. The CDR3 runs 13 residues. The germline V gene has CDR1 SQVTM and CDR2 ANQGSEA. CDR3 DNA sequence: TGCAGCGTGGTAGGGAAAAACCAAGAGACCCAGTACTTC. Its translation is CSVVGKNQETQYF.

The chain employs TRBV7-9 and TRBJ2-4; tentatively, D is TRBD2 (6 bases). Gene TRBJ2-7 matches the end of the DNA better, so the J call may be wrong. In germline, CDR1 is SEHNR, CDR2 FQNEAQ (reference sequence). The CDR3 has 14 residues. The CDR3, as DNA: TGTGCCAGCAGCTCGGGACTTTTAAAATACGAGCAGTACTTC. Protein sequence: CASSSGLLKYEQYF.

This clonotype came up a few times. The genes are TRBV19 and TRBJ1-2, with a weak D call TRBD1 (5 bases). This CDR3 has 15 amino acids. The germline CDR1 and CDR2 sequences are LNHDA and SQIVND (reference sequence). V lost 4 bases, J lost 3 bases, and 15 bases lay in between. The DNA of the CDR3 is TGTGCCAGTAGTACCCGCAGGGCCTCCGACTATGGCTACACCTTC. Residues: CASSTRRASDYGYTF.

This clonotype was counted a single time. This may be a read error: a much more frequent sequence differs by one nucleotide. The genes are TRBV7-8 and TRBJ2-1; no firm D call. The germline CDR1 and CDR2 sequences are SGHVS and FQNEAQ. This CDR3 region has 12 residues. V was shortened by 3 bases and J by 10 bases, with 10 bases between the two germline ends. The CDR3 DNA follows: TGTGCCAGCAGCTTCCTTTTCTACGAGCAGTTCTTC. It is translated as CASSFLFYEQFF.

This clonotype was counted at least ten times. The rearrangement links TRBV5-1 to TRBJ2-1; 10 bases line up with TRBD2. Germline CDR1 SGHRS, CDR2 YFSETQ. CDR3 length: 15 amino acids. V lost 3 bases to trimming and J lost 6 bases; unmatched junction nucleotides: 6. CDR3 in DNA: TGCGCCAGCAGCTACGTCAGCGGGGGGGCCAATGAGCAGTTCTTC. Translating gives CASSYVSGGANEQFF.

V gene TRBV6-1 combines with J gene TRBJ1-6; D may be TRBD1 (6 bases). V lost 8 bases, J lost 1 base, and 21 bases lay in between. Germline CDR1 and CDR2: MNHNS and SASEGT. This CDR3 contains 18 residues. As DNA, the CDR3 is TGTGCCAGCTCCAGGGGAGGTCCGACCAGGTCCTATAATTCACCCCTCCACTTT. It specifies CASSRGGPTRSYNSPLHF.

The genes are TRBV7-9 and TRBJ2-7; D might be TRBD1 (6 bases). Germline CDR1 reads SEHNR; CDR2 reads FQNEAQ (reference sequence). The V end lost 5 bases, the J end lost 2 bases, and 10 bases lay between the germline ends. The CDR3 is 13 amino acids. CDR3 sequence reads: CASSTGQPYEQYF. CDR3 DNA: TGTGCCAGCAGCACGGGACAACCCTACGAGCAGTACTTC.

A note on this clonotype: A read error may be the cause here, since a much bigger clone is one base away. The chain employs TRBV5-6 and TRBJ1-1, with D uncertain. The CDR3 is made up of 14 amino acids. V was pared by 1 base and J by 1 base, with 8 bases between. The V gene's germline CDR1 is SGHDT and CDR2 YYEEEE. CDR3 amino acids: CASSLFVPNTEAFF. The CDR3 bases are TGTGCCAGCAGCTTGTTTGTCCCGAACACTGAAGCTTTCTTT.

The rearrangement uses TRBV10-3 and TRBJ2-7; TRBD1 matches 11 bases. CDR1 and CDR2 (germline): ENHRY, SYGVKD. Losses at the gene ends were 2 bases for V and 0 bases for J; bases not matched to a gene: 12. There are 19 residues in the CDR3. CDR3 nucleotide sequence: TGTGCCATCAGTGAGCCGACGGGACAGGGGGGGAAGAGCTCCTACGAGCAGTACTTC. Translating gives CAISEPTGQGGKSSYEQYF.

The chain has TRBV5-1 and TRBJ1-1; D is undetermined. The CDR3 totals 16 residues. V lost 0 bases to trimming and J lost 1 base, with 13 bases between them. Germline CDR1 and CDR2: SGHRS and YFSETQ. For the CDR3, the DNA is TGCGCCAGCAGCTTGGCCTCGGGGTCCGCGAACACTGAAGCTTTCTTT. This codes for CASSLASGSANTEAFF.

The chain combines TRBV5-1 with TRBJ2-4, with TRBD1 matching 10 bases. The DNA matches TRBJ2-7 better at its end, which makes the J call doubtful. The CDR3 extends over 16 amino acids. In germline, CDR1 is SGHRS, CDR2 YFSETQ. The CDR3 loop is CASSLLPGQGHYEQYF. In DNA, the CDR3 is TGCGCCAGCAGCCTCCTCCCGGGACAGGGGCACTACGAGCAGTACTTC.

The chain links TRBV27 to TRBJ1-5; D unresolved. This CDR3 contains 12 residues. V lost 6 bases to trimming and J lost 4 bases, with 7 bases between them. Looked up from germline, CDR1 is MNHEY and CDR2 is SMNVEV (reference sequence). In DNA form, the CDR3 reads TGTGCCAGCAGAGCCGGGAATCAGCCCCAGCATTTT. This translates into CASRAGNQPQHF.

This clonotype appeared many times. The V and J genes are TRBV7-9 and TRBJ2-3; D is unclear. The ends were cut back, 2 bases at V and 14 bases at J, with 8 bases in the middle. This CDR3 is built from 10 residues. Germline CDR1 reads SEHNR; CDR2 reads FQNEAQ (reference sequence). CDR3 region: CASSLTDLYF. Written as DNA, the CDR3 is TGTGCCAGCAGCTTAACTGATCTGTATTTT.

This clonotype occurred many times. The CDR3 here is CSARRLGDYEQYF. CDR3 sequence (DNA): TGCAGTGCTAGAAGATTAGGGGACTACGAGCAGTACTTC. The rearrangement joins TRBV20-1 to TRBJ2-7; D is possibly TRBD1 (5 bases). The germline V gene has CDR1 DFQATT and CDR2 SNEGSKA (reference sequence). Trimming cost V 2 bases and J 3 bases, with 11 bases left between them. The CDR3 length is 13 residues.

This clonotype was found a few times. Sequence at one end of the junction differs from germline and may be a read error. The chain combines TRBV7-9 with TRBJ1-1, with no clear D. The CDR3 totals 15 residues. The germline V gene encodes CDR1 SEHNR and CDR2 FQNEAQ (reference sequence). The CDR3 sequence: CAGSLGLTEDTEAFF. CDR3 bases: TGTGCCGGCAGCTTAGGTTTGACGGAGGACACTGAAGCTTTCTTT. The full variable domain, rest sourced from reference TRBV7-9 and TRBJ1-1, is DTGVSQNPRHKITKRGQNVTFRCDPISEHNRLYWYRQTLGQGPEFLTYFQNEAQLEKSRLLSDRFSAERPKGSFSTLEIQRTEQGDSAMYLCAGSLGLTEDTEAFFGQGTRLTVV.